This TCR beta chain was obtained from a study of CD8+ T cells in alopecia areata. Findings and limits, study-wide: In lesional scalp, particularly from alopecia totalis/universalis, clonality was higher than in normal scalp. Possibly because of HLA-related factors, TCR sharing was less clear across patients than in mice. Having just one nonresponder leaves the connection between baseline CD8+ expansion and response unresolved. Persistence of many expanded lesional clones was seen in scalp and blood during tofacitinib.

To note about this clone: Antigen specificity is unknown.

The CDR3 length is 16 residues. The V gene lost 3 bases and the J gene lost 1 base, with 13 bases spanning the gap. The germline gives CDR1 GTSNPN, CDR2 SVGIG (reference sequence). Once RNA had been extracted, it was reverse transcribed into cDNA to act as the sequencing template. Clones were sequenced by immunoSEQ multiplex PCR, and TCRdb holds only the in-frame ones, with some missing. The table lists about 200,000 clones, 55% to 70% of them singletons. Treatment reported: oral pan-JAK inhibitor, 5-10 mg twice daily. The sequence was obtained from a human donor with alopecia areata. The sequencing used CD4+ T cells sorted from blood, collected at week 4, from a patient treated with tofacitinib. The chain joins TRBV30 to TRBJ2-6, with D possibly being TRBD2 (6 bases). The CDR3 region is CAWRWRVRSGANVLTF. The CDR3 DNA reads TGTGCCTGGAGGTGGAGGGTGCGATCTGGGGCCAACGTCCTGACTTTC.